This entry is about one T cell receptor beta chain. The data derive from a study of control samples from healthy donors and cancer patients. The length of the CDR3 is 13 residues. Trimming took off 3 bases at V and 4 bases at J, with 9 bases between the two ends. Germline values: CDR1 SNHLY, CDR2 FYNNEI. Sequenced by immunoSEQ multiplex PCR; TCRdb stores in-frame clones only, minus some. The profile shows about 120,000 clones, around 89% of them singletons. The sequenced sample was PBMCs. The receptor was derived from a woman aged 45-59 years with colorectal cancer. The J gene is TRBJ2-5, the V gene TRBV2; possible D gene TRBD1, 5 bases. The CDR3 DNA sequence: TGTGCCAGCAGTGAGGGGCTTCGAGAGACCCAGTACTTC. This sequence encodes CASSEGLRETQYF.